The clone carrying this T cell receptor beta chain was picked up many times. V dropped 3 bases and J dropped 6 bases, with 17 bases sitting between them. CDR3 length equals 15 residues. Germline V CDR1 and CDR2: KGHDR, SFDVKD. This sample stems from a study of CD8 T cells in ankylosing spondylitis. TCRdb independently ran MiXCR on the 5' RACE reads; one entry per CDR3 protein. This table holds 240,000 or so distinct CDR3 sequences, about 10% found once. This rearrangement joins TRBV24-1 to TRBJ2-7; no clear D. Source material: blood, either unsorted or a sorted T cell fraction (not recorded which). The clonotype originates from a male donor with ankylosing spondylitis or in good health (not recorded which). In DNA, the CDR3 is TGTGCCACCAGTGATATTGTGGTCAGCCTCGGCGAGCAGTACTTC. Its protein is CATSDIVVSLGEQYF.